This T cell receptor beta chain was sequenced for a study of glioma-infiltrating T cells after dendritic cell vaccination. Sequenced by immunoSEQ multiplex PCR; TCRdb stores in-frame clones only, minus some. The repertoire holds around 96,000 clones, 70% to 80% seen once, with nearly 6% in the top ten. This CDR3 comprises 15 residues. CDR1 and CDR2 from the germline V gene are SEHNR and FQNEAQ (reference sequence). V lost 2 bases to trimming and J lost 4 bases; unmatched junction nucleotides: 4. This TCR derives from a human donor with glioblastoma. This chain uses TRBV7-9 with TRBJ2-1; 8 bases align to TRBD2. The input for sequencing was blood, taken before dendritic cell vaccination. The CDR3 bases are TGTGCCAGCAGCTTAACTCGGGGGGGTTACAATGAGCAGTTCTTC. It translates to CASSLTRGGYNEQFF.